These T cell receptor beta chains were read from a single sample in a study of STAT5B mutations in CD4+ large granular lymphocyte leukemia. Libraries were prepared by immunoSEQ multiplex PCR; TCRdb keeps only in-frame clonotypes and omits some of them. Among fewer than 25,000 clones listed, around 79% were seen once. The specimen sequenced was CD4+ T cells from blood buffy coats. These receptors all come from a human donor in good health. The CDR3 runs from the conserved cysteine through the conserved F or W. Each record gives: J gene, D gene, V gene, clone size, CDR3 DNA, CDR3 protein. D genes are given only for firm matches. Clone size is not always given. Where it is, it says once, few, many or a class for expanded clones.

j_gene: TRBJ1-2; d_gene: TRBD1; v_gene: TRBV9; abundance: -; CDR3nt: TGTGCCAGACAGGGGGCCTATGGCTACACCTTC; CDR3aa: CARQGAYGYTF
j_gene: TRBJ1-2; d_gene: -; v_gene: TRBV9; abundance: -; CDR3nt: TGTGCCAGCAGCGTAGACGCAAACCCGCGGTATGGCTACACCTTC; CDR3aa: CASSVDANPRYGYTF
j_gene: TRBJ1-1; d_gene: -; v_gene: TRBV27; abundance: -; CDR3nt: TGTGCCAGCAGTTTATTTGGGCCCAACACTGAAGCTTTCTTT; CDR3aa: CASSLFGPNTEAFF
j_gene: TRBJ1-3; d_gene: TRBD1; v_gene: TRBV30; abundance: -; CDR3nt: TGTGCCTGGAGAAAACGCAGGGGGTCCGGAAACACCATATATTTT; CDR3aa: CAWRKRRGSGNTIYF
j_gene: TRBJ1-4; d_gene: -; v_gene: TRBV6-5; abundance: -; CDR3nt: TGTGCCAGCAGGCGGCAGTGGAATGAAAAACTGTTTTTT; CDR3aa: CASRRQWNEKLFF
j_gene: TRBJ2-5; d_gene: -; v_gene: TRBV18; abundance: -; CDR3nt: TGTGCCAGCCAAACGGGAGAGGGAGCCCAGTACTTC; CDR3aa: CASQTGEGAQYF
j_gene: TRBJ2-5; d_gene: -; v_gene: TRBV5-1; abundance: -; CDR3nt: TGCGCCAGCAGCTTGCTTCAAGAGACCCAGTACTTC; CDR3aa: CASSLLQETQYF
j_gene: TRBJ2-3; d_gene: TRBD2; v_gene: TRBV7-9; abundance: -; CDR3nt: TGTGCCAGCGCTAGGACTAGCGGGGCCTTTGATACGCAGTATTTT; CDR3aa: CASARTSGAFDTQYF
j_gene: TRBJ2-7; d_gene: TRBD1; v_gene: TRBV5-6; abundance: -; CDR3nt: TGTGCCAGCAGCTTGGAGCGGGACAGGGGGTACGAGCAGTACTTC; CDR3aa: CASSLERDRGYEQYF
j_gene: TRBJ2-7; d_gene: -; v_gene: TRBV29-1; abundance: once; CDR3nt: TGCAGCGTAATAGAGGGGATAGCCTACGAGCAGTACTTC; CDR3aa: CSVIEGIAYEQYF
j_gene: TRBJ1-2; d_gene: -; v_gene: TRBV5-1; abundance: -; CDR3nt: TGCGCCAGCAGTCCGGGACTGAGCTATGGCTACACCTTC; CDR3aa: CASSPGLSYGYTF
j_gene: TRBJ1-2; d_gene: -; v_gene: TRBV5-5; abundance: -; CDR3nt: TGTGCCAGCAGCTTGAACCCGGGGGGCTATGGCTACACCTTC; CDR3aa: CASSLNPGGYGYTF
j_gene: TRBJ1-4; d_gene: -; v_gene: TRBV6-5; abundance: -; CDR3nt: TGTGCCACCAGGCAAGGGTCGCCTGAAAAACTGTTTTTT; CDR3aa: CATRQGSPEKLFF
j_gene: TRBJ1-1; d_gene: -; v_gene: TRBV29-1; abundance: few; CDR3nt: TGCAGCGCCTCATTGAACACTGAAGCTTTCTTT; CDR3aa: CSASLNTEAFF
j_gene: TRBJ2-7; d_gene: TRBD2; v_gene: TRBV5-4; abundance: -; CDR3nt: TGTGCCAGCAGCCCACGGGGGGGGCTCAGCTCCTACGAGCAGTACTTC; CDR3aa: CASSPRGGLSSYEQYF
j_gene: TRBJ1-2; d_gene: TRBD1; v_gene: TRBV29-1; abundance: -; CDR3nt: TGCAGCGTCGGGACAGGGTTTAACTATGGCTACACCTTC; CDR3aa: CSVGTGFNYGYTF
j_gene: TRBJ1-5; d_gene: TRBD1; v_gene: TRBV19; abundance: -; CDR3nt: TGTGCCAGTAGTGTCGGGACAGGGGAAAATCAGCCCCAGCATTTT; CDR3aa: CASSVGTGENQPQHF
j_gene: TRBJ2-5; d_gene: TRBD2; v_gene: TRBV5-4; abundance: -; CDR3nt: TGTGCCAGCAGCTCACTAGCGGGCGTGGGGGAGACCCAGTACTTC; CDR3aa: CASSSLAGVGETQYF
j_gene: TRBJ2-2; d_gene: TRBD2; v_gene: TRBV2; abundance: -; CDR3nt: TGTGCCAGCCGTGAGCGGGGGGGCTCTGTGAACACCGGGGAGCTGTTTTTT; CDR3aa: CASRERGGSVNTGELFF
j_gene: TRBJ2-4; d_gene: -; v_gene: TRBV15; abundance: -; CDR3nt: TGTGCCACCAGCAGATCGGGACAAAATCAGTACTTC; CDR3aa: CATSRSGQNQYF
j_gene: TRBJ2-2; d_gene: TRBD2; v_gene: TRBV9; abundance: -; CDR3nt: TGTGCCAGCAGCTTCCCGACCGGGACTAGCGGGGAGAACACCGGGGAGCTGTTTTTT; CDR3aa: CASSFPTGTSGENTGELFF
j_gene: TRBJ1-3; d_gene: -; v_gene: TRBV28; abundance: -; CDR3nt: TGTGCCAGCAGTTGGGGGGCCTCTGGAAACACCATATATTTT; CDR3aa: CASSWGASGNTIYF
j_gene: TRBJ1-2; d_gene: -; v_gene: TRBV5-4; abundance: -; CDR3nt: TGTGCCAGCAGCTTGGTAGTCGGCAGCCCGGATGGCTACACCTTC; CDR3aa: CASSLVVGSPDGYTF
j_gene: TRBJ1-1; d_gene: TRBD1; v_gene: TRBV5-1; abundance: -; CDR3nt: TGCGCCAGCAGCTTGACAGGGGGTCTAAGAACTGAAGCTTTCTTT; CDR3aa: CASSLTGGLRTEAFF
j_gene: TRBJ2-7; d_gene: -; v_gene: TRBV7-7; abundance: -; CDR3nt: TGTGCTAGCAGCCTCCGTGAGCCTAGCTCCTACGAGCAGTACTTC; CDR3aa: CASSLREPSSYEQYF
j_gene: TRBJ2-1; d_gene: -; v_gene: TRBV14; abundance: -; CDR3nt: TGTGCCAGCAGCCAAGCCGCGCGGCAGTTCTTC; CDR3aa: CASSQAARQFF
j_gene: TRBJ2-7; d_gene: TRBD1; v_gene: TRBV7-2; abundance: -; CDR3nt: TGTGCCAGCAGAAAAGGCGGGACAGGGTGGCGGGAGCAGTACTTC; CDR3aa: CASRKGGTGWREQYF
j_gene: TRBJ1-5; d_gene: -; v_gene: TRBV6-5; abundance: few; CDR3nt: TGTGCCAGCGGAGTCCGGGACAATCAGCCCCAGCATTTT; CDR3aa: CASGVRDNQPQHF